This is a list of T cell receptor beta chains from one sample in a study of blood T cell repertoires in COVID-19. Only in-frame clones appear in the TCRdb table, and some are missing; sequencing was by immunoSEQ multiplex PCR. The sample includes about 430,000 clones, roughly 84% seen only once; the top ten take about 1.5%. Source material: PBMCs or T cells enriched from blood (not recorded which). All receptors derive from a woman aged 18-29 years who had been exposed to COVID-19. The CDR3 runs from the conserved cysteine through the conserved F or W. Each record gives: J gene, D gene, clone size, V gene, CDR3 DNA, CDR3 protein. D genes are given only for firm matches. Clone size is given for some rows only: seen once, a few or many times, or a class if the clone is expanded.

>TRBJ1-6|TRBD1|NA|TRBV6-5
TGTGCCAGCAGTTACGGGACAGGGTTTAATTCACCCCTCCACTTT
CASSYGTGFNSPLHF
>TRBJ1-3|NA|NA|TRBV7-9
TGTGCCAGCAGACCAGGGATGGGCTCTGGAAACACCATATATTTT
CASRPGMGSGNTIYF
>TRBJ1-5|TRBD1|NA|TRBV28
TGTGCCAGCAGCCCGCACAGGGGGAATCAGCCCCAGCATTTT
CASSPHRGNQPQHF
>TRBJ2-3|TRBD2|NA|TRBV28
TGTGCCAGCAGTTTATGGCAGGGAGGCGGGGGGGGCACAGATACGCAGTATTTT
CASSLWQGGGGGTDTQYF
>TRBJ1-6|NA|few|TRBV27
TGTGCCAGCAGGACAGGCTATAATTCACCCCTCCACTTT
CASRTGYNSPLHF
>TRBJ2-5|TRBD2|NA|TRBV5-1
TGCGCCAGCAGCTCCTCTCGGACTAGCGGGACCCAAGAGACCCAGTACTTC
CASSSSRTSGTQETQYF
>TRBJ1-1|TRBD1|NA|TRBV2
TGTGCCAGCAGCGACAGGGTGGGGACTGAAGCTTTCTTT
CASSDRVGTEAFF
>TRBJ1-5|NA|NA|TRBV6-5
TGTGCCAGCAGCCATAGAAATCAGCCCCAGCATTTT
CASSHRNQPQHF
>TRBJ2-5|NA|NA|TRBV3-1/TRBV3-2
TGTGCCAGCAGCCAGGGGCTGGCCAGCGTTGAGACCCAGTACTTC
CASSQGLASVETQYF
>TRBJ1-4|TRBD1|NA|TRBV4-3
TGCGCCAGCAGCCAAGATGTTTTGGGACAGGGGTTAGCGATAGGGGAAAAACTGTTTTTT
CASSQDVLGQGLAIGEKLFF
>TRBJ2-3|TRBD2|NA|TRBV27
TGTGCCAGCAGTGACCTAGCGGGAGGAAGCACAGATACGCAGTATTTT
CASSDLAGGSTDTQYF
>TRBJ1-2|TRBD1|NA|TRBV9
TGTGCCAGCAGCCCGGGACAGCAAAACTATGGCTACACCTTC
CASSPGQQNYGYTF
>TRBJ1-2|TRBD1|NA|TRBV3-1/TRBV3-2
TGTGCCAGCAGCCCACCTGACAGGGGCTATGGCTACACCTTC
CASSPPDRGYGYTF
>TRBJ1-1|NA|NA|TRBV6-5
TGTGCCAGCATCCAGGACACTGAAGCTTTCTTT
CASIQDTEAFF
>TRBJ2-7|TRBD1|NA|TRBV10-1
TGCGCCAGCAGTTTCTCGGACAGGGAGTCCGAGCAGTACTTC
CASSFSDRESEQYF
>TRBJ2-1|TRBD2|once|TRBV7-2
TGTGCCAGCAGCTTAGGGCCTAGCGGGGGGGCCAATGAGCAGTTCTTC
CASSLGPSGGANEQFF
>TRBJ2-5|TRBD2|NA|TRBV9
TGTGCCAGCAGCCCACTAGCGGGCCCACAAGAGACCCAGTACTTC
CASSPLAGPQETQYF
>TRBJ2-7|NA|NA|TRBV7-9
TGTGCCAGCACCTCGGACAGAGCGCTGGGGCAGTACTTC
CASTSDRALGQYF
>TRBJ1-2|NA|NA|TRBV6-2/TRBV6-3
TGTGCCAGCAGTTACGAGGAAATGAGGGCTAACTATGGCTACACCTTC
CASSYEEMRANYGYTF
>TRBJ1-6|NA|NA|TRBV19
TGTGCCAGTAGCCCAACAGACTATAATTCACCCCTCCACTTT
CASSPTDYNSPLHF
>TRBJ1-2|NA|NA|TRBV6-5
TGTGCCAGCAGTTACTCGACGGGGAGTGGCTACACCTTC
CASSYSTGSGYTF
>TRBJ2-1|NA|NA|TRBV2
TGTGCCAGCAGAGCAAGAGACAGAGATGAGCAGTTCTTC
CASRARDRDEQFF
>TRBJ1-2|NA|NA|TRBV23-1
TGCGCCAGCAGTCCTACCGGGCCTCGGGGCTATGGCTACACCTTC
CASSPTGPRGYGYTF
>TRBJ2-3|TRBD2|NA|TRBV7-8
TGTGCCAGCAGCGGGGGGACCGCTGGCGGGAGGCGGACTAGCACAGATACGCAGTATTTT
CASSGGTAGGRRTSTDTQYF
>TRBJ1-4|NA|NA|TRBV18
TGTGCCAGCTCACCATCGGATGAAAAACTGTTTTTT
CASSPSDEKLFF
>TRBJ2-1|NA|NA|TRBV5-1
TGCGCCAGCAGCTTGGGACATACCTACAATGAGCAGTTCTTC
CASSLGHTYNEQFF
>TRBJ2-2|NA|NA|TRBV27
TGTGCCAGCAGAAGAGCGGGGAACACCGGGGAGCTGTTTTTT
CASRRAGNTGELFF
>TRBJ2-1|TRBD2|few|TRBV4-2
TGTGCCAGCAGCCCAGGGACTAGCGGGTTCTATGAGCAGTTCTTC
CASSPGTSGFYEQFF
>TRBJ1-2|TRBD1|NA|TRBV6-2/TRBV6-3
TGTGCCAGCAGCCCCGCCGGGACAGGGGATTGGGACTATGGCTACACCTTC
CASSPAGTGDWDYGYTF
>TRBJ2-1|NA|NA|TRBV9
TGTGCCAGCAGCGTAGGCGGGTCTGGCACCGCCTACAATGAGCAGTTCTTC
CASSVGGSGTAYNEQFF
>TRBJ2-7|NA|once|TRBV29-1
TGCAGCGTTGGAGGGATCGGCTACGAGCAGTACTTC
CSVGGIGYEQYF
>TRBJ2-2|NA|once|TRBV12-3/TRBV12-4
TGTGCCAGCTCGTCTAGGAACACCGGGGAGCTGTTTTTT
CASSSRNTGELFF
>TRBJ2-1|NA|NA|TRBV6-2/TRBV6-3
TGTGCCAGCAGCCCCGACAACTACAATGAGCAGTTCTTC
CASSPDNYNEQFF
>TRBJ2-3|TRBD2|NA|TRBV2
TGTGCCAGCACCGGGACCGGGACTAGTTTTAAGGCAGATACGCAGTATTTT
CASTGTGTSFKADTQYF
>TRBJ2-4|TRBD2|NA|TRBV28
TGTGCCAGCAGTTCGGGCGGGGGGGCCCGACACTTAGCCAAAAACATTCAGTACTTC
CASSSGGGARHLAKNIQYF
>TRBJ2-7|TRBD1|NA|TRBV18
TGTGCCAGCTCACAGGGACAGCAGATCTACGAGCAGTACTTC
CASSQGQQIYEQYF
>TRBJ1-2|NA|NA|TRBV6-5
TGTGCCAGCAGTTACTCAGGAGACTATGGCTACACCTTC
CASSYSGDYGYTF
>TRBJ2-7|TRBD2|NA|TRBV5-5
TGTGCCAGCAGCCCGACTAGCGGGACGAGCCACGAGCAGTACTTC
CASSPTSGTSHEQYF
>TRBJ2-5|TRBD1|NA|TRBV7-7
TGTGCCAGCAGCTGGGGACAGGCCTCATCCCGGGAGACCCAGTACTTC
CASSWGQASSRETQYF
>TRBJ2-7|NA|NA|TRBV2
TGTGCCAGCAGTGAAGGACTGAACTACGAGCAGTACTTC
CASSEGLNYEQYF
>TRBJ2-7|TRBD2|NA|TRBV5-1
TGCGCCAGCAGCTTCCGGACTAGCGAGTACGAGCAGTACTTC
CASSFRTSEYEQYF
>TRBJ1-6|TRBD1|NA|TRBV11-1
TGTGCCAGCAGCTTTCCGGGACAGGGGTCACCCCTCCACTTT
CASSFPGQGSPLHF
>TRBJ2-7|TRBD2|NA|TRBV7-2
TGTGCCAGCAGCAGGGGGACTAGCGGGAGGGTCCCCGAGCAGTACTTC
CASSRGTSGRVPEQYF
>TRBJ2-7|TRBD1|NA|TRBV4-1
TGCGCCAGCAGCCCTTGGACAGGGGGCTTGGAGCAGTACTTC
CASSPWTGGLEQYF